This TCR beta chain originates from a study of tumor-infiltrating lymphocytes in primary liver carcinoma. Study background: Tumors, staged T1-T3 N0M0, spanned roughly 4 to 11 cm. General observations from the study: Tumor-adjacent and tumor-blood pairs showed less overlap than tumor region pairs. Tumor specimens were characterized by a significantly higher top-250-clone fraction than blood (p = 0.039).

A remark on this clonotype: Its antigen is unidentified.

The CDR3 loop spans 15 amino acids. The ends lost 4 bases at V and 1 base at J; junction bases unmatched: 5. CDR1 is SGHRS and CDR2 is YFSETQ in the germline V gene. Co-extraction yielded RNA and DNA from around 20-30 mg of unsorted bulk tissue. Surgical resection served as treatment for the primary liver carcinoma of these patients. A constant-region primer served to make TCR beta cDNA from roughly 500 ng total RNA. Libraries for TCR beta were built through three nested multiplex PCR rounds, which together made up a slightly modified ARM-PCR procedure. The first two PCR rounds used TRBV1-TRBV30 primers with a Cbeta primer, approximately 10 cycles each. TCRdb reprocessed the multiplex PCR reads with MiXCR, giving one entry per CDR3 protein. Among about 120,000 distinct CDR3 sequences listed, 55% to 70% were seen once.

The sequence derives from a woman aged 55-75 years with primary liver carcinoma and hepatitis B virus infection. The sequenced sample consisted of tumor-adjacent normal liver tissue. This chain connects TRBV5-1 to TRBJ1-1; 9 positions agree with TRBD1. The CDR3 protein is CASSATGQGNTEAFF. Here the CDR3 DNA reads TGCGCCAGCAGCGCGACGGGACAGGGGAACACTGAAGCTTTCTTT.